These 17 T cell receptor beta chains were sequenced from one sample in a study of cytomegalovirus exposure and HLA in healthy donors. 60 Vbeta and 13 Jbeta primers were used in PCR. Sequencing used immunoSEQ multiplex PCR; TCRdb keeps in-frame clones, though not all of them. This sample has about 180,000 clones, with 78% found just once. The specimen sequenced was PBMCs. All receptors come from a woman aged 50 to 60 in good health and CMV-seropositive.

The chain employs TRBV30 and TRBJ1-2, with 8 bases identical to TRBD1. J lost 6 bases, V lost 4 bases, and 4 bases had no gene match. Germline CDR1 and CDR2: GTSNPN and SVGIG (reference sequence). CDR3 length equals 12 residues. The CDR3 DNA reads as TGTGCCTGGACATCAGGGGGCCATGGCTACACCTTC. Translation: CAWTSGGHGYTF.

The chain recombines TRBV19 with TRBJ1-1; D is perhaps TRBD1 (6 bases). CDR1 is LNHDA and CDR2 is SQIVND in the germline V gene (reference sequence). The CDR3 spans 16 residues. V shed 4 bases and J shed 1 base, with 16 bases lying between them. The CDR3 sequence: CASSTRGRGANTEAFF. Here the CDR3 DNA reads TGTGCCAGTAGTACTCGGGGGCGGGGGGCGAACACTGAAGCTTTCTTT.

This clone was seen more than once but under ten times. The chain uses TRBV9 and TRBJ2-1, with 8 nucleotides matching TRBD2. The CDR3 runs 17 residues. With 2 bases clipped from V and 2 bases from J, the junction kept 9 bases outside the gene matches. In germline, CDR1 is SGDLS, CDR2 YYNGEE. In DNA form, the CDR3 reads TGTGCCAGCAGCGTCTCTAGTGCGGGGGGTCCCTACAATGAGCAGTTCTTC. Its protein product is CASSVSSAGGPYNEQFF. The full variable domain, its missing parts supplied by reference TRBV9 and TRBJ2-1, is DSGVTQTPKHLITATGQRVTLRCSPRSGDLSVYWYQQSLDQGLQFLIQYYNGEERAKGNILERFSAQQFPDLHSELNLSSLELGDSALYFCASSVSSAGGPYNEQFFGPGTRLTVL.

The V call is TRBV19, the J call TRBJ2-3, with TRBD2 matching 12 bases. V gave up 5 bases and J gave up 0 bases; unmatched junction bases: 3. CDR3 length: 16 residues. Germline-derived CDR1 and CDR2 are LNHDA and SQIVND (reference sequence). CDR3 in DNA: TGTGCCAGTAGTCGACTAGCGGGGGTTAGCACAGATACGCAGTATTTT. Its translation is CASSRLAGVSTDTQYF.

This clone was seen a few times. Other nucleotide sequences from this sample produce the same CDR3. The chain has TRBV6-5 and TRBJ2-7; possibly TRBD1 for D (6 bases). Germline values: CDR1 MNHEY, CDR2 SVGAGI. V shed 6 bases and J shed 3 bases, with 9 bases lying between them. The CDR3 extends over 12 amino acids. CDR3 amino acids: CASSPTGYEQYF. CDR3 DNA sequence: TGTGCCAGCAGCCCGACAGGCTACGAGCAGTACTTC.

The chain uses TRBV5-1 and TRBJ1-6, with D possibly matching TRBD1 (5 bases). V gave up 4 bases and J gave up 5 bases, with 13 bases separating them. CDR3 size: 15 residues. The germline V gene has CDR1 SGHRS and CDR2 YFSETQ. The DNA for the CDR3 is TGCGCCAGCAGCCGAGGCAGGGTAGATAATTCACCCCTCCACTTT. Protein product: CASSRGRVDNSPLHF.

The chain's CDR3 is CAWSGPGSAFF. The CDR3 coding sequence is TGTGCCTGGAGTGGGCCAGGGTCAGCTTTCTTT. The chain is built from TRBV30 and TRBJ1-1, with a weak D call TRBD1 (5 bases). The germline V and J ends were trimmed by 1 base and 10 bases, with 10 bases remaining between them. The germline gives CDR1 GTSNPN, CDR2 SVGIG (reference sequence). CDR3 length: 11 residues.

This clone was observed once. The chain's CDR3 is CASPWGLQETQYF. The CDR3 DNA sequence: TGTGCCAGCCCCTGGGGCCTCCAAGAGACCCAGTACTTC. The V gene is TRBV7-3, the J gene TRBJ2-5, with D possibly matching TRBD1 (5 bases). The ends were cut back, 8 bases at V and 1 base at J, with 11 bases in the middle. The CDR3 covers 13 residues. Germline CDR1 is SGHTA and CDR2 is FQGTGA. Using reference TRBV7-3 and TRBJ2-5 for the parts outside the CDR3, the full variable domain is GAGVSQTPSNKVTEKGKYVELRCDPISGHTALYWYRQSLGQGPEFLIYFQGTGAADDSGLPNDRFFAVRPEGSVSTLKIQRTERGDSAVYLCASPWGLQETQYFGPGTRLLVL.

The J gene is TRBJ1-1, the V gene TRBV2, with D tentatively TRBD1 (5 bases). The CDR3 has 14 residues. Germline lookup yields CDR1 SNHLY and CDR2 FYNNEI. Trimming removed 5 bases from V and 5 bases from J, with 15 bases in between. The CDR3 DNA reads as TGTGCCAGCAGTCCCGGGACTTGGAGGACTGAAGCTTTCTTT. The encoded protein is CASSPGTWRTEAFF.

The gene calls are TRBV5-1 and TRBJ1-1; unclear D gene. Germline CDR1 is SGHRS and CDR2 is YFSETQ. This CDR3 is 14 amino acids long. The V gene lost 4 bases and the J gene lost 7 bases, with 17 bases spanning the gap. This CDR3 reads CASSLRTGIVEAFF. The CDR3, as DNA: TGCGCCAGCAGCCTGCGCACGGGTATTGTTGAAGCTTTCTTT.

The table lists this clone with a count of one. The chain couples TRBV7-2 to TRBJ2-2; maybe TRBD2 (7 bases). The CDR3 is 16 residues long. V lost 0 bases to trimming and J lost 1 base, with 9 bases between them. CDR1 is SGHTA, CDR2 FQGNSA, per germline. CDR3 in amino acids: CASSLAGGLNTGELFF. The CDR3, as DNA: TGTGCCAGCAGCTTAGCGGGGGGGCTGAACACCGGGGAGCTGTTTTTT.

J is TRBJ2-7 and V is TRBV10-3, with D unresolved. V shed 10 bases and J shed 1 base, with 11 bases lying between them. The CDR3 extends over 12 amino acids. Germline assignment: CDR1 ENHRY and CDR2 SYGVKD. CDR3 bases: TGTGCCACTCGATCTCTATCCTACGAGCAGTACTTC. As protein: CATRSLSYEQYF.

The chain joins TRBV7-9 to TRBJ2-2; D is uncertain. The CDR3 sequence is 16 residues long. CDR1 and CDR2 (germline): SEHNR, FQNEAQ (reference sequence). Trimming took off 0 bases at V and 4 bases at J, with 12 bases between the two ends. The DNA of the CDR3 is TGTGCCAGCAGCTTAGCAACCGGTCTGAGCACCGGGGAGCTGTTTTTT. Its protein product is CASSLATGLSTGELFF.

This clone turned up a few times. The chain carries TRBV11-2 and TRBJ2-5, with a tentative D call TRBD2 (5 bases). Per the germline V gene, CDR1 is SGHAT and CDR2 is FQNNGV. The CDR3 consists of 15 residues. The V and J ends lost 1 base and 5 bases respectively, with 14 bases between them. CDR3 loop: CASSLGGTSRETQYF. The DNA of the CDR3 is TGTGCCAGCAGCTTAGGAGGAACTAGTCGGGAGACCCAGTACTTC.

The J gene is TRBJ2-5, the V gene TRBV4-2; D perhaps matches TRBD1 (6 bases). The J call is doubtful: the DNA matches TRBJ2-7 better. The CDR3 spans 14 residues. Per the germline V gene, CDR1 is LGHNA and CDR2 is YNFKEQ. CDR3 bases: TGTGCCAGCAGCCAAGGAACAGGGATCTACGAGCAGTACTTC. This codes for CASSQGTGIYEQYF.

J is TRBJ1-3 and V is TRBV9; D is undetermined. Looked up from germline, CDR1 is SGDLS and CDR2 is YYNGEE. The CDR3 totals 14 residues. V lost 2 bases to trimming and J lost 0 bases, with 6 bases between them. CDR3 nucleotide sequence: TGTGCCAGCAGCGTCTCAGGCTCTGGAAACACCATATATTTT. Translation gives CASSVSGSGNTIYF. The full variable domain, with the rest looked up from reference TRBV9 and TRBJ1-3, is DSGVTQTPKHLITATGQRVTLRCSPRSGDLSVYWYQQSLDQGLQFLIQYYNGEERAKGNILERFSAQQFPDLHSELNLSSLELGDSALYFCASSVSGSGNTIYFGEGSWLTVV.

The V gene is TRBV5-6, the J gene TRBJ1-1, with no clear D. With 0 bases removed from V and 6 bases from J, the gap between germline ends came to 6 bases. The CDR3 extends over 12 amino acids. Germline lookup yields CDR1 SGHDT and CDR2 YYEEEE. The chain's CDR3 is CASSLAAAEAFF. The CDR3 bases are TGTGCCAGCAGCTTGGCAGCGGCTGAAGCTTTCTTT.